The 30 T cell receptor beta chains below come from one sample, sequenced in a study of blood T cell repertoires in COVID-19. This table comes from immunoSEQ multiplex PCR, and its TCRdb copy is limited to in-frame clones, with some not included. The sample has under 300,000 clones, 89% seen once. The sample consisted of peripheral blood. Source of these receptors: a man aged 45-60 years with acute or convalescent COVID-19.

The count of this clone is one. The chain employs TRBV5-6 and TRBJ1-6, with a tentative D call TRBD1 (6 bases). Germline V CDR1 and CDR2: SGHDT, YYEEEE. The V end was cut by 2 bases, the J end by 7 bases, with 10 bases between. The CDR3 runs 14 residues. CDR3 in amino acids: CASSLTGINSPLHF. CDR3 in DNA: TGTGCCAGCAGCTTAACAGGGATAAATTCACCCCTCCACTTT.

This chain connects TRBV2 to TRBJ1-2; tentatively, D is TRBD1 (6 bases). With 7 bases removed from V and 4 bases from J, the gap between germline ends came to 16 bases. The CDR3 length is 14 residues. CDR1 is SNHLY, CDR2 FYNNEI, per germline. CDR3 region: CASKTPQGGYGYTF. The CDR3 DNA reads TGTGCCAGCAAAACTCCACAGGGCGGCTATGGCTACACCTTC.

This rearrangement joins TRBV2 to TRBJ1-1; D call uncertain. The CDR3 runs to 15 residues. CDR1 is SNHLY, CDR2 FYNNEI, per germline. V lost 3 bases, J lost 0 bases, and 11 bases lay in between. CDR3 protein: CASSDQAQMNTEAFF. The DNA of the CDR3 is TGTGCCAGCAGTGACCAGGCCCAAATGAACACTGAAGCTTTCTTT.

This chain uses TRBV12-3 or TRBV12-4 with TRBJ1-5; D ambiguous. V was clipped by 7 bases and J by 0 bases, with 7 bases between them. The CDR3 consists of 13 residues. The CDR3 loop reads CASTRNSNQPQHF. The CDR3 region has the DNA TGTGCCAGCACCAGGAATAGCAATCAGCCCCAGCATTTT.

CDR3 sequence: CASSQDLTGALGAQHF. The CDR3 DNA is TGTGCCAGCAGCCAAGATCTAACAGGGGCTTTAGGGGCCCAGCATTTT. The chain employs TRBV3-1 (or the pseudogene TRBV3-2) and TRBJ1-5; 7 positions match TRBD1. The CDR3 length is 16 residues. With 0 bases clipped from V and 11 bases from J, the junction kept 13 bases outside the gene matches. Germline lookup yields CDR1 LGHDT and CDR2 YNNKEL (reference sequence).

The V and J genes are TRBV5-4 and TRBJ1-1; weak D call: TRBD1 (6 bases). This CDR3 spans 13 amino acids. Trimming removed 9 bases from V and 1 base from J, with 13 bases in between. Per germline, CDR1 SGHNT and CDR2 YYREEE (reference sequence). The CDR3 DNA sequence: TGTGCCAACACGGTACAGGGGAACACTGAAGCTTTCTTT. Translating it yields CANTVQGNTEAFF.

This rearrangement joins TRBV9 to TRBJ1-2, with 9 bases fitting TRBD1. This CDR3 is built from 14 residues. V lost 2 bases and J lost 4; bases outside the gene matches: 3. The V gene's germline CDR1 is SGDLS and CDR2 YYNGEE. CDR3 region: CASSVGTGSYGYTF. CDR3 sequence (DNA): TGTGCCAGCAGCGTGGGGACAGGGTCCTATGGCTACACCTTC.

Concerning this clone itself: The junction departs from the called germline gene at one end, perhaps through a read error. V usage is TRBV7-3 and J usage is TRBJ1-2; possible D gene TRBD1, 5 bases. Germline V gene lookup returns CDR1 SGHTA and CDR2 FQGTGA. The CDR3 has 14 amino acids. CDR3 coding DNA: TGTGCCAGCAGCACCAGACAGACGGGGGGTGAGTTGTCCTTC. It codes for CASSTRQTGGELSF.

The V and J genes are TRBV2 and TRBJ2-2; possibly TRBD2 for D (6 bases). Germline assignment: CDR1 SNHLY and CDR2 FYNNEI. V dropped 10 bases and J dropped 0 bases, with 9 bases sitting between them. The CDR3 length is 13 residues. CDR3 DNA: TGTGCCACCAAGCGGGCGAACACCGGGGAGCTGTTTTTT. Encoded protein: CATKRANTGELFF.

The CDR3 DNA reads as TGTGCCAGTAGTATGACTAGCGGGGGCCCCTACGAGCAGTACTTC. Amino acid sequence: CASSMTSGGPYEQYF. J is TRBJ2-7 and V is TRBV19; 12 positions match TRBD2. V shed 3 bases, J shed 2 bases, and the junction held 2 bases outside the gene matches. There are 15 residues in the CDR3. Germline V gene data show CDR1 as LNHDA and CDR2 as SQIVND (reference sequence).

The rearrangement links TRBV7-3 to TRBJ1-2, with 8 bases fitting TRBD1. Germline CDR1 SGHTA, CDR2 FQGTGA. The CDR3 extends over 14 amino acids. V lost 5 bases, J lost 4 bases, and 6 bases stayed unmatched. CDR3 residues: CASSLDRGPYGYTF. The CDR3 DNA reads TGTGCCAGCAGCCTAGACAGGGGACCCTATGGCTACACCTTC.

This rearrangement joins TRBV30 to TRBJ1-2; D is perhaps TRBD1 (6 bases). Trimming shortened V by 3 bases and J by 4 bases, and 12 bases separated the two germline ends. CDR1 is GTSNPN, CDR2 SVGIG, per germline (reference sequence). There are 13 residues in the CDR3. As DNA, the CDR3 is TGTGCCTGGAGGACGTACAGGGCCTATGGCTACACCTTC. Translation: CAWRTYRAYGYTF.

The J gene is TRBJ2-1, the V gene TRBV6-5, with D perhaps matching TRBD2 (6 bases). CDR1 is MNHEY and CDR2 is SVGAGI in the germline V gene. With 4 bases removed from V and 12 bases from J, the gap between germline ends came to 16 bases. The CDR3 has 13 residues. CDR3 nucleotides: TGTGCCAGCAGTTCCGGAGGGAAACTCGGGCAGTTCTTC. Translated: CASSSGGKLGQFF.

The chain recombines TRBV6-5 with TRBJ2-7; 8 bases are shared with TRBD1. The V gene's germline CDR1 is MNHEY and CDR2 SVGAGI. The CDR3 length is 14 residues. The trim removed 6 bases at V and 2 bases at J, leaving 6 bases unmatched. The CDR3 spells CASSQSTGAYEQYF. In nucleotides, the CDR3 is TGTGCCAGCAGCCAATCGACAGGGGCCTACGAGCAGTACTTC.

The chain uses TRBV2 and TRBJ2-1, with 13 bases identical to TRBD2. This CDR3 comprises 15 residues. Looked up from germline, CDR1 is SNHLY and CDR2 is FYNNEI. V shed 4 bases and J 6 bases; nucleotides not matched to a gene: 3. CDR3: CASSVRLAGGNEQFF. The CDR3 nucleotides are TGTGCCAGCAGTGTCCGACTAGCGGGGGGCAATGAGCAGTTCTTC.

The chain is built from TRBV5-5 and TRBJ2-7; 7 nucleotides match TRBD1. J lost 2 bases, V lost 4 bases, and 6 bases had no gene match. The CDR3 totals 14 residues. Germline V gene lookup returns CDR1 SGHKS and CDR2 YYEKEE (reference sequence). The CDR3 DNA reads TGTGCCAGCAGCGTTACCGGGACAGCCTACGAGCAGTACTTC. It is translated as CASSVTGTAYEQYF.

Ten or more counts support this clone. The V and J genes are TRBV29-1 and TRBJ1-2; D remains unclear. The CDR3 covers 12 residues. Trimming removed 7 bases from V and 6 bases from J, with 15 bases in between. CDR1 and CDR2 from the germline V gene are SQVTM and ANQGSEA. The CDR3, as DNA: TGCAGCGCCTACGGGGAAATGGATGGCTACACCTTC. Translating it yields CSAYGEMDGYTF.

The chain joins TRBV27 to TRBJ1-2, with D possibly matching TRBD1 (6 bases). The CDR3 loop spans 13 amino acids. CDR1 and CDR2 (germline): MNHEY, SMNVEV (reference sequence). The V end was cut by 8 bases, the J end by 2 bases, with 12 bases between. CDR3 coding DNA: TGTGCCAGCGGACACGGACAGAACTATGGCTACACCTTC. It codes for CASGHGQNYGYTF.

The CDR3 bases are TGTGCCAGCAGCTTAGCAGGGGATGGGGATACGCAGTATTTT. This codes for CASSLAGDGDTQYF. The rearrangement joins TRBV7-9 to TRBJ2-3; possible D gene TRBD1, 5 bases. CDR1 is SEHNR and CDR2 is FQNEAQ in the germline V gene (reference sequence). The V and J ends lost 0 bases and 6 bases respectively, with 10 bases between them. There are 14 residues in the CDR3.

The V and J genes are TRBV24-1 and TRBJ2-5, with a tentative D call TRBD1 (5 bases). The CDR3 contains 13 residues. The germline V gene has CDR1 KGHDR and CDR2 SFDVKD. With 3 bases removed from V and 2 bases from J, the gap between germline ends came to 6 bases. This chain's CDR3 is CATSDRTQETQYF. The CDR3 DNA is TGTGCCACCAGTGATAGGACACAAGAGACCCAGTACTTC.

V and J are TRBV7-2 and TRBJ1-1; a possible D gene is TRBD1 (5 bases). CDR1 and CDR2 (germline): SGHTA, FQGNSA. Trimming took off 1 base at V and 5 bases at J, with 11 bases between the two ends. The CDR3 runs 14 residues. CDR3 region: CASSLGGRATEAFF. CDR3 coding DNA: TGTGCCAGCAGCTTAGGGGGGAGGGCAACTGAAGCTTTCTTT.

This chain links TRBV19 with TRBJ2-7; D is possibly TRBD1 (6 bases). CDR1 and CDR2 (germline): LNHDA, SQIVND (reference sequence). V lost 1 base, J lost 3 bases, and 7 bases lay in between. This CDR3 is 13 amino acids long. The CDR3 reads CASSIVDSYEQYF. The CDR3, as DNA: TGTGCCAGTAGTATAGTGGACAGCTACGAGCAGTACTTC.

The chain has TRBV10-1 and TRBJ2-1, with 13 positions matching TRBD2. The V segment lost 4 bases and the J segment 8 bases; nucleotides outside the gene matches: 5. The CDR3 consists of 15 residues. CDR1 is WNHNN and CDR2 is SYGVQD in the germline V gene (reference sequence). In DNA, the CDR3 is TGCGCCAGCAGTGTACTAGCGGGGGGGCGGGATGAGCAGTTCTTC. As protein: CASSVLAGGRDEQFF.

The chain couples TRBV7-6 to TRBJ1-4; TRBD1 matches at 8 bases. Germline values: CDR1 SGHVS, CDR2 FNYEAQ. J lost 8 bases, V lost 5 bases, and 13 bases had no gene match. This CDR3 has 16 residues. The DNA of the CDR3 is TGTGCCAGCAGCGACCCGCTACAGGGGGAGGAGGAAAAACTGTTTTTT. Protein: CASSDPLQGEEEKLFF.

This clone appeared once. In DNA, the CDR3 is TGTGCCACCAGCAGCGGACAGGGGGCGAGAACTGAAGCTTTCTTT. Encoded protein: CATSSGQGARTEAFF. The J gene is TRBJ1-1, the V gene TRBV15; 11 bases are a match to TRBD1. The CDR3 has 15 residues. V dropped 3 bases and J dropped 5; count of bases not matched to a gene: 5. Germline loops: CDR1 LNHNV, CDR2 YYDKDF (reference sequence).

The CDR3 sequence is CASSFWGRNYGYTF. In DNA form, the CDR3 reads TGTGCCAGCAGCTTCTGGGGCAGAAACTATGGCTACACCTTC. The chain has TRBV7-9 and TRBJ1-2, with D perhaps TRBD1 (5 bases). Germline loops: CDR1 SEHNR, CDR2 FQNEAQ (reference sequence). The CDR3 sequence is 14 residues long. The germline V and J ends were trimmed by 3 bases and 2 bases, with 10 bases remaining between them.

The chain links TRBV5-1 to TRBJ1-4, with D possibly TRBD1 on 6 matching bases. This CDR3 is built from 15 residues. Between the trimmed V and J ends, which lost 0 bases and 8 bases, there was a span of 14 bases. Per germline, CDR1 SGHRS and CDR2 YFSETQ. In nucleotides, the CDR3 is TGCGCCAGCAGCTTGGGCAGGGGTATGTTGGAAAAACTGTTTTTT. Protein sequence: CASSLGRGMLEKLFF.

The V gene is TRBV5-8, the J gene TRBJ1-2; D unclear. V was clipped by 0 bases and J by 5 bases, with 8 bases between them. CDR1 and CDR2 from the germline V gene are SGHTS and YDEGEE. The CDR3 runs 13 residues. The CDR3 loop is CASSLAEEYGYTF. The CDR3 DNA sequence: TGTGCCAGCAGCTTGGCAGAGGAGTATGGCTACACCTTC.

J is TRBJ1-1 and V is TRBV19, with TRBD1 matching 9 bases. The CDR3 covers 14 residues. Trimming removed 4 bases from V and 3 bases from J; junction bases left unmatched: 3. CDR1 is LNHDA, CDR2 SQIVND, per germline (reference sequence). The CDR3 is CASSTTGGHTEAFF. The CDR3 region has the DNA TGTGCCAGTAGTACGACAGGGGGGCACACTGAAGCTTTCTTT.

The chain links TRBV19 to TRBJ2-5, with 9 bases lining up with TRBD1. Germline V gene data show CDR1 as LNHDA and CDR2 as SQIVND (reference sequence). V lost 4 bases to trimming and J lost 5 bases; unmatched junction nucleotides: 5. The CDR3 spans 14 residues. The CDR3 sequence is CASSTTGGGETQYF. The CDR3 bases are TGTGCCAGTAGTACGACAGGGGGGGGTGAGACCCAGTACTTC.